This record covers a single T cell receptor beta chain. The authors ran a second PCR of about 6 to 12 cycles using a sample-barcoded 5' primer and a J-beta primer mix. TCRdb reanalysed the 5' RACE reads using MiXCR and keeps one entry per CDR3 protein. Found here are some 760,000 distinct CDR3 sequences, approximately 25% of them singletons; the top ten hold 3% to 4%. This specimen belongs to a study of blood T cells in healthy people across ages. There are 13 residues in the CDR3. The V gene lost 5 bases and the J gene lost 9 bases, with 17 bases spanning the gap. These same records also appear under a second study, on T cells of mothers and their children.

The origin of this receptor is a boy aged 5-17 years in good health. The material sequenced was blood. The V gene is TRBV12-3 or TRBV12-4, the J gene TRBJ2-7, with D possibly matching TRBD1 (6 bases). The DNA of the CDR3 is TGTGCCAGCAGTCAATCAAGGGGGTTCGGGCAGTACTTC. It is translated as CASSQSRGFGQYF.